What follows describes a single TCR beta chain. Then a second PCR, running about 6 to 12 cycles, was carried out with a sample-barcoded 5' primer and a J-beta primer mix. TCRdb re-called the 5' RACE reads through MiXCR, storing one row per CDR3 protein. Of around 900,000 distinct CDR3 sequences in the sample, roughly half were seen once. The CDR3 covers 15 residues. This specimen belongs to a study of blood T cells in healthy people across ages. The genes are TRBV12-3 or TRBV12-4 and TRBJ2-1; TRBD2 matches 13 bases. The closer fit of TRBJ2-7 to the DNA end suggests the J call may be wrong. The source is a woman aged 60-75 years in good health. The source material was blood. In DNA, the CDR3 is TGTGCCAGCAGTTTGACTAGCGGGAGGTACAATGAGCAGTACTTC. Encoded protein: CASSLTSGRYNEQYF.